This is a list of T cell receptor beta chains from one sample in a study of cytomegalovirus exposure and HLA in healthy donors. Assay: immunoSEQ multiplex PCR; the TCRdb copy retains only in-frame clones and omits some. Counted here are more than 95,000 clones, roughly 86% occurring once; the ten biggest clones make up around 1.8%. The sequencing input was PBMCs. The receptor set was obtained from a man aged 18 to 29 in good health and CMV-seronegative. The CDR3 runs from the conserved cysteine through the conserved F or W. The D gene is left open where the match is weak. Part of the rows lack a size; the others show once, few, many or a class for expanded clones.

j_call v_call d_call clone_size cdr3_nt cdr3_aa
TRBJ2-2 TRBV19 TRBD2 - TGTGCCAGTAGTATCCTAGCGGGGGGCACCGGGGAGCTGTTTTTT CASSILAGGTGELFF
TRBJ2-2 TRBV7-8 - - TGTGCCAGCAGCTTATTAGCGACCGGGGAGCTGTTTTTT CASSLLATGELFF
TRBJ1-1 TRBV18 TRBD1 few TGTGCCAGCTCACAACTCCCCTCAGGGGGCAACACTGAAGCTTTCTTT CASSQLPSGGNTEAFF
TRBJ2-1 TRBV6-6 TRBD2 - TGTGCCAGCAGTTACTCGTCGGGACTAGACTACAATGAGCAGTTCTTC CASSYSSGLDYNEQFF
TRBJ1-5 TRBV6-6 - - TGTGCCAGTACTTTGGAGGGCAGGAGGAATCAGCCCCAGCATTTT CASTLEGRRNQPQHF
TRBJ2-3 TRBV9 - - TGTGCCAGCAGCGTTTGGGACTCCAGCACAGATACGCAGTATTTT CASSVWDSSTDTQYF
TRBJ2-1 TRBV5-4 TRBD2 - TGTGCCAGCAGCTTCAGTACTAGCGGGGGGCCCTCGCAGCTCTTC CASSFSTSGGPSQLF
TRBJ2-3 TRBV4-1 - - TGCGCCAGCAGCCCCCACGATTCCGTAAAACTAGTAATCCCCTCTTTATCGCAGTATTTT CASSPHDSVKLVIPSLSQYF
TRBJ1-1 TRBV9 - few TGTGCCAGCAGGAGGGGGGGCGACACTGAAGCTTTCTTT CASRRGGDTEAFF
TRBJ2-7 TRBV6-1 TRBD1 - TGTGCCAGCAGTGATTTGAAGGGACAGGGGGCCGGGAGCTCCTACGAGCAGTACTTC CASSDLKGQGAGSSYEQYF
TRBJ2-1 TRBV19 TRBD1 - TGTGCCAGTAGTATTAGGACAGGGGACTACAATGAGCAGTTCTTC CASSIRTGDYNEQFF
TRBJ1-3 TRBV7-9 - - TGTGCCAGCAGCCGAAGCGGGGGAACTGGAAACACCATATATTTT CASSRSGGTGNTIYF